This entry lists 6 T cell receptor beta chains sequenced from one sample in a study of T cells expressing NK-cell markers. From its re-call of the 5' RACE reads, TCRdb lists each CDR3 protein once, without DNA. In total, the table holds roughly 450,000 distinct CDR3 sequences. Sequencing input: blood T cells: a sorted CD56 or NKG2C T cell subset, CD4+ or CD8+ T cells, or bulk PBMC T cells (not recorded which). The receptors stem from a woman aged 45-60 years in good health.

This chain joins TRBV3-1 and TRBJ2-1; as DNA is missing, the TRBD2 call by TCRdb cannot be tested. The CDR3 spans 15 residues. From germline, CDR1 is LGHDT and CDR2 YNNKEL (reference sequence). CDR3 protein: CASSRSLADYNEQFF.

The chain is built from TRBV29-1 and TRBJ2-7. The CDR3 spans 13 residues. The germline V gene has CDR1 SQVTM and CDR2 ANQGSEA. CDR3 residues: CSCWDGSSYEQYF.

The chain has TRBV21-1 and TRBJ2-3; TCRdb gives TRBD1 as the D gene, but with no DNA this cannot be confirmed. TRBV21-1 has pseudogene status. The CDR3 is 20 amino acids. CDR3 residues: CASSPPHGDCAGRSRDTQYF.

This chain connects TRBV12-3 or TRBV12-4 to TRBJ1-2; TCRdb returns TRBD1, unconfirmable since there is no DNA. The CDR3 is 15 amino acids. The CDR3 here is CASSNSGLSSRGYTF.

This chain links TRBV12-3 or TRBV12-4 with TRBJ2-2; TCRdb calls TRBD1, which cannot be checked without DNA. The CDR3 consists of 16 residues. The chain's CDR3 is CASNSPQGAPTGELFF.

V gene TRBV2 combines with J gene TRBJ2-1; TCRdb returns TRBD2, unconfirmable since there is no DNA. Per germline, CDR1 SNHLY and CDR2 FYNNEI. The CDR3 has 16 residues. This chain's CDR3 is CASSKLASVTYNEQFF.